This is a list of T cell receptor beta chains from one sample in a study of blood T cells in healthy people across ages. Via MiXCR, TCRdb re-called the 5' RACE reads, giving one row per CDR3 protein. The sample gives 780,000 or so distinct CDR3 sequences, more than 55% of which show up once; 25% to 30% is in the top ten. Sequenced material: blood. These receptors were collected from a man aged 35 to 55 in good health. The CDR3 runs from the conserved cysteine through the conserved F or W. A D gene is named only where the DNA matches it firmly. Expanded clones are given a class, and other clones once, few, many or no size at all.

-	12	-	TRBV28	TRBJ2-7	TGTGCCAGCGAGGTTGGGCCAAACGAGCAGTACTTC	CASEVGPNEQYF
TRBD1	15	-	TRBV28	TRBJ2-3	TGTGCCAGTCTAAGGACAGGGGCCCGAGTAGATACGCAGTATTTT	CASLRTGARVDTQYF
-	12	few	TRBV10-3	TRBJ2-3	TGTGCCATCAGTGACCGGACAGATACGCAGTATTTT	CAISDRTDTQYF
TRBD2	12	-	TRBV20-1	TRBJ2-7	TGCAGTCCCATGACCGGGAGGTACGAGCAGTACTTC	CSPMTGRYEQYF
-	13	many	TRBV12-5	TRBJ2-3	TGTGCTAGTGGTTTGGTAGGAGGAGATACGCAGTATTTT	CASGLVGGDTQYF
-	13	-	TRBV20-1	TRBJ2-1	TGCAGTGCTAGTTGGGACGCCGACAATGAGCAGTTCTTC	CSASWDADNEQFF
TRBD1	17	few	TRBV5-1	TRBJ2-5	TGCGCCAGCAGCCCAAGGACAGGGCTGGGTCGATGGGAGACCCAGTACTTC	CASSPRTGLGRWETQYF
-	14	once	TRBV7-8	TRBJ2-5	TGTGCCAGCAGCTTAGATCCTACCGGGGAGACCCAGTACTTC	CASSLDPTGETQYF
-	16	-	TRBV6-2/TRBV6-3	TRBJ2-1	TGTGCCAGCAGATTAGCGCCCCCCTCCCAATACAATGAGCAGTTCTTC	CASRLAPPSQYNEQFF
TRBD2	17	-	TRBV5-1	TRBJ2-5	TGCGCCAGCAGCTTTGTACTAGCGGGAGTAAACCAAGAGACCCAGTACTTC	CASSFVLAGVNQETQYF
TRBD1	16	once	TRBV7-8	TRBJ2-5	TGTGCCAGCAGCCCCCTTTTTGGGACAGGGGAAGAGACCCAGTACTTC	CASSPLFGTGEETQYF
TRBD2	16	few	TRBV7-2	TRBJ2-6	TGTGCCAGCAGCTTAAGCGGGGGGGCTGGGGCCAACGTCCTGACTTTC	CASSLSGGAGANVLTF
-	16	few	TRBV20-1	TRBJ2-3	TGCAGTGCTAGAGATGTAGGGGGATTAAGCACAGATACGCAGTATTTT	CSARDVGGLSTDTQYF
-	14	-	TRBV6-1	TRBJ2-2	TGTGCCAGCGGCGCCCCCGACAGTACCGGGGAGCTGTTTTTT	CASGAPDSTGELFF
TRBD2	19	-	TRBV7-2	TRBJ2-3	TGTGCCAGCAGCGTGCAGACTAGCGGGGGGGCCTCTAGCACAGATACGCAGTATTTT	CASSVQTSGGASSTDTQYF
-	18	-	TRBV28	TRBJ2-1	TGTGCCAGCAGTTCGCCTTACAAGGGGAAGATCAACTACAATGAGCAGTTCTTC	CASSSPYKGKINYNEQFF
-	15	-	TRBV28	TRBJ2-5	TGTGCCAGCAGTTTACACGTGTCCATCCAAGAGACCCAGTACTTC	CASSLHVSIQETQYF
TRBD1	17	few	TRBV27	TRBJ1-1	TGTGCCAGCAGTTTACGATTCGGGACAGGGCCGAACACTGAAGCTTTCTTT	CASSLRFGTGPNTEAFF
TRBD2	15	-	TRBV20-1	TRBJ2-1	TGCAGTGCTCTTATTGGGACTAGATCCTACAATGAGCAGTTCTTC	CSALIGTRSYNEQFF
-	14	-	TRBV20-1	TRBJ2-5	TGCAGTGCAGCCGTGGTAGGGTTAAAAGAGACCCAGTACTTC	CSAAVVGLKETQYF
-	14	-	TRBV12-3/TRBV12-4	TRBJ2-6	TGTGCCAGCAGTCTAAGGGGGGCGTCCAGCGTCCTGACTTTC	CASSLRGASSVLTF
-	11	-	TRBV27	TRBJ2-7	TGTGCCAGCAGTTCGGTGAGCGAGCAGTACTTC	CASSSVSEQYF
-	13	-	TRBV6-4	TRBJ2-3	TGTGCCAGCAGTGACTCTGAGATAGATACGCAGTATTTT	CASSDSEIDTQYF
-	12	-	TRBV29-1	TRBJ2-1	TGCAGCGGGAACGCTGGGTACAATGAGCAGTTCTTC	CSGNAGYNEQFF
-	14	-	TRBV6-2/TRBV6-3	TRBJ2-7	TGTGCCAGCAGTTACGTCAGTCGGGGATCCGAGCAGTACTTC	CASSYVSRGSEQYF
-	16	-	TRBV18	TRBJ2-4	TGTGCCAGCTCACCATCCTCTACACAAGCCAAAAACATTCAGTACTTC	CASSPSSTQAKNIQYF
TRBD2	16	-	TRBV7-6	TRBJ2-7	TGTGCCAGCAGCTTAGGGAGCGGGGGTGGCTCCTACGAGCAGTACTTC	CASSLGSGGGSYEQYF
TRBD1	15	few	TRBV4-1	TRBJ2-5	TGCGCCAGCAGCCAAGAGATACAGGGGGGTAGGGAGCAGTACTTC	CASSQEIQGGREQYF
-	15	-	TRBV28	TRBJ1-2	TGTGCCAGCAGTCGCGCCTCAGTGAATAACTATGGCTACACCTTC	CASSRASVNNYGYTF
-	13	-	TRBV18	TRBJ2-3	TGTGCCAGCTCACCAGAGAACTTTGATACGCAGTATTTT	CASSPENFDTQYF
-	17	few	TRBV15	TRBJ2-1	TGTGCCACCAGCACCGGTCTGGGGGGGGCTTCCTACAATGAGCAGTTCTTC	CATSTGLGGASYNEQFF
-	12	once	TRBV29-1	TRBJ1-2	TGCAGCGTGGGGACGGTAAGCTATGGCTACACCTTC	CSVGTVSYGYTF
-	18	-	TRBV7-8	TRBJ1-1	TGTGCCAGCAGCTTAGCTGCTTTTGAATCGTTCATGAACACTGAAGCTTTCTTT	CASSLAAFESFMNTEAFF
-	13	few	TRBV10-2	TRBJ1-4	TGCGCCAGCGCAGGGAATTTGGGTGAAAAACTGTTTTTT	CASAGNLGEKLFF
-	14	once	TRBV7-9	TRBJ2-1	TGTGCCAGCAGCTCCGGGACTCCTTTCAATGAGCAGTTCTTC	CASSSGTPFNEQFF